This T cell receptor beta chain was identified in a study of blood T cell repertoires in COVID-19. Study context: Sites in the United States, Italy and Spain provided acute and convalescent COVID-19 samples. T cells, B-cell-depleted T cells, or PBMCs provided the cDNA or gDNA that served as material.

This clone has only a few counts. Germline V gene lookup returns CDR1 KGHSH and CDR2 LQKENI. The V and J ends lost 7 bases and 6 bases, in that order; junction bases with no gene match: 8. This CDR3 comprises 15 residues. In the original processing: Nucleated cell number was recorded as an estimate derived from reference gene primer amplification. Clones were read by immunoSEQ multiplex PCR, and TCRdb kept only the in-frame ones, dropping some. Clone size and V and J calls were adopted from that table, with D and trimming inferred from the DNA. The repertoire includes 200,000 to 250,000 clones, 85% to 90% of them detected once, and 4.5% to 7.5% sits in the top ten.

The chain carries TRBV18 and TRBJ1-6; 8 bases map to TRBD1. The sequencing input was peripheral blood. This receptor was taken from a man older than 75 with acute or convalescent COVID-19. The CDR3 loop is CASWRGGQGNSPLHF. DNA for the CDR3: TGTGCCAGCTGGAGAGGCGGACAGGGTAATTCACCCCTCCACTTT.